This T cell receptor beta chain emerged from a study of PD-L1 blockade in urothelial cancer. Background on the study: Starting at some point between 2014 and 2015, patients were given atezolizumab (1,200 mg intravenously every 3 weeks).

Every PCR was spiked with synthetic TCR analog templates. Sequenced by immunoSEQ multiplex PCR; TCRdb stores in-frame clones only, minus some. The table records fewer than 90,000 clones, approximately 90% of them present only once. Regarding time point: peripheral blood 6 weeks after treatment start. Every patient provided from 1 to 8 samples, collected pretreatment and on-treatment. The clonotype was recovered from a woman at least 80 years old with urothelial cancer. This specimen was PBMCs, taken around atezolizumab (anti-PD-L1) treatment.

The CDR3 nucleotides are TGTGCCAGCAGCGCCACAGGGTCTAACTATGGCTACACCTTC. This gives the protein CASSATGSNYGYTF. This chain connects TRBV9 to TRBJ1-2, with D perhaps TRBD1 (6 bases). The germline V gene encodes CDR1 SGDLS and CDR2 YYNGEE. The CDR3 runs 14 residues. The V end was cut by 3 bases, the J end by 0 bases, with 9 bases between.